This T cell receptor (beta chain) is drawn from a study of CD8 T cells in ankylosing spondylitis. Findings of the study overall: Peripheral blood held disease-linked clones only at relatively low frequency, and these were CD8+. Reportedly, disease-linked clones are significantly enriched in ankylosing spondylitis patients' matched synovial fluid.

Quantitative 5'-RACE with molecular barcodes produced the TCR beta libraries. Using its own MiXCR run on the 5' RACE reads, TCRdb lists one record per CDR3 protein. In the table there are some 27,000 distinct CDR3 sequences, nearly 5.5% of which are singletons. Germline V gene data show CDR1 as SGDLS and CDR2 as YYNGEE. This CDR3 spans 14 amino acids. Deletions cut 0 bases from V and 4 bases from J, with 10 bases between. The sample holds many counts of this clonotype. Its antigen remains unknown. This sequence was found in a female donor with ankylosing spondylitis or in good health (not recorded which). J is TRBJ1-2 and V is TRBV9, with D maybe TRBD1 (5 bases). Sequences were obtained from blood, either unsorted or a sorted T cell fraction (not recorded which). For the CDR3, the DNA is TGTGCCAGCAGCGTAGATGGCGGGGGCTATGGCTACACCTTC. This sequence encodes CASSVDGGGYGYTF.